Described below is a single T cell receptor (beta chain) sequence and its context. What it recognizes is unknown. This entry is derived from a study of CD8 T cells in ankylosing spondylitis. General observations from the study: What appeared characteristic of ankylosing spondylitis blood was a TCR beta motif of eight or nine highly homologous variants.

TCRdb reanalysed the 5' RACE reads using MiXCR and keeps one entry per CDR3 protein. The sample comprises hundreds of thousands of distinct CDR3 sequences, 9.5% to 15% of which are singletons, and 6.8% rests with the top ten. Per germline, CDR1 GTSNPN and CDR2 SVGIG (reference sequence). This CDR3 contains 16 residues. Unmatched junction bases numbered 10, after V lost 1 base and J lost 9 bases. The specimen sequenced was blood, either unsorted or a sorted T cell fraction (not recorded which). V usage is TRBV30 and J usage is TRBJ2-1; 12 nucleotides agree with TRBD2. The TCR originated in a male donor with ankylosing spondylitis. The CDR3 is CAWSARLAGEETEQFF. The CDR3 DNA sequence: TGTGCCTGGAGTGCCCGACTAGCGGGAGAAGAGACTGAGCAGTTCTTC.